The rows below give T cell receptor beta chains drawn from one sample of a study of T cells in Graves' hyperthyroidism and ophthalmopathy. TCRdb re-derived calls from the multiplex PCR reads in MiXCR, one entry per CDR3 protein. The data contain approximately 560,000 distinct CDR3 sequences, roughly 50% of them seen just once; the ten biggest clones take up about 8.2%. The specimen sequenced was peripheral blood or thyroid tissue (not recorded which). These receptors all come from a woman aged 18-35 years with Graves' hyperthyroidism. Each CDR3 is given with its conserved first and last residue. Each record gives: clone size, J gene, V gene, D gene, CDR3 length, CDR3 protein, CDR3 DNA. A D gene is named only where the DNA matches it firmly. Rows give clone size only sometimes, using once, few, many, or a class for an expanded clone.

>once|TRBJ2-7|TRBV2|NA|15
CASSGGKAYQWEQYF
TGTGCCAGCAGTGGTGGGAAAGCGTACCAGTGGGAGCAGTACTTC
>NA|TRBJ1-3|TRBV7-9|NA|15
CASSPKVFSGNTIYF
TGTGCCAGCAGCCCCAAAGTTTTCTCTGGAAACACCATATATTTT
>many|TRBJ2-7|TRBV7-9|TRBD2|12
CASSWTSREQYF
TGTGCCAGCAGCTGGACTAGTCGCGAGCAGTACTTC
>once|TRBJ2-2|TRBV7-9|NA|15
CASSPPQPATGELFF
TGTGCCAGCAGCCCCCCCCAGCCCGCCACCGGGGAGCTGTTTTTT
>many|TRBJ1-1|TRBV15|TRBD1|14
CATSRDRGNTEAFF
TGTGCCACCAGCAGGGACAGGGGTAACACTGAAGCTTTCTTT
>NA|TRBJ2-2|TRBV2|NA|12
CASSYGTEELFF
TGTGCCAGCAGCTATGGAACCGAGGAGCTGTTTTTT
>NA|TRBJ1-2|TRBV27|NA|13
CASSLFEDYGYTF
TGTGCCAGCAGTTTATTCGAGGATTATGGCTACACCTTC
>NA|TRBJ1-3|TRBV9|NA|15
CASSATQGSTNAIYF
TGTGCCAGCAGCGCCACTCAGGGATCCACTAACGCCATATATTTT
>NA|TRBJ1-2|TRBV24-1|NA|13
CATSGRGNYGYTF
TGTGCCACCAGTGGGAGAGGGAACTATGGCTACACCTTC
>few|TRBJ2-3|TRBV2|NA|15
CASTSDIWRTDTQYF
TGTGCCAGCACCAGTGACATATGGCGAACAGATACGCAGTATTTT
>NA|TRBJ2-7|TRBV7-2|NA|15
CASSPLKDASSWQYF
TGTGCCAGCAGCCCTTTAAAAGACGCAAGCAGTTGGCAGTACTTC
>NA|TRBJ1-4|TRBV29-1|TRBD1|13
CSSPQGGGEKLFF
TGCAGCAGCCCACAGGGGGGCGGTGAAAAACTGTTTTTT
>once|TRBJ2-1|TRBV9|TRBD2|14
CASSKASGTAEQFF
TGTGCCAGCAGCAAGGCTAGCGGGACCGCTGAGCAGTTCTTC
>NA|TRBJ2-5|TRBV29-1|NA|13
CSVRQGGQETQYF
TGCAGCGTTAGACAGGGAGGCCAAGAGACCCAGTACTTC
>few|TRBJ1-2|TRBV9|NA|14
CASSQFTGAYGYTF
TGTGCCAGCAGCCAATTCACGGGGGCCTATGGCTACACCTTC
>few|TRBJ2-7|TRBV6-6|TRBD1|15
CASRRDRDSPYEQYF
TGTGCCAGCAGACGGGACAGGGATTCCCCTTACGAGCAGTACTTC
>NA|TRBJ2-5|TRBV29-1|TRBD1|15
CSAAGTGDAHETQYF
TGCAGCGCAGCCGGGACAGGGGACGCACATGAGACCCAGTACTTC
>many|TRBJ2-5|TRBV24-1|TRBD1|15
CATSDATGAQETQYF
TGTGCCACCAGTGATGCTACAGGGGCCCAAGAGACCCAGTACTTC
>NA|TRBJ1-2|TRBV7-9|NA|15
CASSILETPLYGYTF
TGTGCCAGCAGCATTTTGGAGACACCCCTCTATGGCTACACCTTC
>NA|TRBJ1-1|TRBV7-8|NA|16
CASSLATQGINTEAFF
TGTGCCAGCAGCTTGGCTACCCAGGGGATCAACACTGAAGCTTTCTTT
>NA|TRBJ2-7|TRBV7-2|TRBD2|16
CASSRLSGKGPYEQYF
TGTGCCAGCAGCCGACTAAGCGGGAAGGGGCCTTACGAGCAGTACTTC
>many|TRBJ2-7|TRBV7-9|NA|18
CASAVGLRTDRYSYEQYF
TGTGCCAGCGCCGTTGGGCTTAGGACAGACCGATACTCCTACGAGCAGTACTTC
>few|TRBJ1-2|TRBV2|NA|16
CASSEIQGLLYYGYTF
TGTGCCAGCAGTGAAATCCAGGGCTTATTGTACTATGGCTACACCTTC
>NA|TRBJ1-1|TRBV6-1|TRBD1|14
CASTIGTGNTEAFF
TGTGCCAGCACCATTGGGACAGGGAACACTGAAGCTTTCTTT
>NA|TRBJ2-7|TRBV12-5|TRBD2|14
CASGLSGSHHEQYF
TGTGCTAGTGGTTTGAGCGGGAGTCACCACGAGCAGTACTTC
>many|TRBJ2-5|TRBV29-1|TRBD1|13
CSVDRQGAETQYF
TGCAGCGTTGACAGGCAGGGGGCCGAGACCCAGTACTTC
>NA|TRBJ1-6|TRBV7-2|NA|14
CASSGDSYNSPLHF
TGTGCCAGCAGTGGGGACTCCTATAATTCACCCCTCCACTTT